This entry concerns a single TCR beta chain. Produced via immunoSEQ multiplex PCR; TCRdb's table is partial and in-frame only. The sample includes 300,000 to 350,000 clones, around 90% of them seen just once. These data come from a study of blood T cell repertoires in COVID-19. The wider study: T cells, B-cell-depleted T cells, or PBMCs provided the cDNA or gDNA that served as material.

Germline V gives CDR1 LNHDA, CDR2 SQIVND (reference sequence). This CDR3 has 12 amino acids. With V trimmed by 8 bases and J by 3 bases, 2 bases remained unmatched. The sequenced sample was peripheral blood. The rearrangement links TRBV19 to TRBJ2-5; 8 nucleotides match TRBD1. This TCR derives from a woman between 40 and 55 years old with COVID-19, enrolled during active disease. The CDR3 DNA follows: TGTGCCAGTCAGGACAGGGAAGAGACCCAGTACTTC. This gives the protein CASQDREETQYF.